This TCR beta chain derives from a study of T cells in Graves' hyperthyroidism and ophthalmopathy (dated by TCRdb to between 2018 and 2020). With respect to the entire study: Peripheral blood samples were taken at the time of initial diagnosis, prior to any treatment. To identify distinguishing TCR V-J signatures, a discovery cohort of about a hundred patients was used, comprising 43 with Graves' ophthalmopathy and roughly 60 with stable Graves' hyperthyroidism. Whether ophthalmopathy could be predicted prospectively was tested in an independent validation cohort made up of 18 to 20 hyperthyroidism patients plus 17 patients who later progressed to ophthalmopathy. For training and testing, the 100 or so patients in the discovery cohort were randomly divided in a 7:3 ratio. In more than 5 Graves' hyperthyroidism patients, the study also compared T-cell repertoires from thyroid tissue with T-cell repertoires from blood. Following sampling, methimazole starting at 30 mg daily was given to hyperthyroidism patients, and high-dose intravenous methylprednisolone was given to ophthalmopathy patients. The paper reports TCR Vbeta CDR3 sequencing of some 140 peripheral blood samples: 40 or so ophthalmopathy, 70 to 85 hyperthyroidism and approximately 17 progressor patients.

Points the paper makes about the study in general: In validation, the model predicted progression to ophthalmopathy a median of roughly 6.2 months before onset, with 70% to 71% sensitivity and roughly 72% specificity. Most expanded thyroid clonotypes (frequency above 0.001) were also found in blood, which suggests that blood repertoires may mirror thyroid immune responses. Sample size was not statistically predetermined, and blinding of investigators to group allocation was not performed. In cross-validation, a model built on a 13 V-J signature told ophthalmopathy apart from stable hyperthyroidism with 85% to 90% sensitivity and 81% to 82% specificity, and in testing the same model reached 80%/75%.

Amplification of TCR beta CDR3 regions was carried out from RNA transcripts. A first-round RT-PCR of the TCR CDR3 used the HTBI primer set with the Qiagen OneStep RT-PCR kit. Libraries were constructed in a second round of multiplex PCR, after which size selection and purification were performed. The libraries were sequenced on an Illumina HiSeq2000 using paired-end 100 bp reads. Processing in the source paper ran as follows. SOAPnuke was used to process the raw data, throwing out any read that contained adapters or uncalled bases, had a mean Phred below 15, or lacked an exact constant-primer or identifier match. COPE v1.2.5 was used to merge the high-quality paired reads, and each unique nucleotide sequence was defined as a clonotype. Clonotypes were aligned to IMGT TRBV, TRBD and TRBJ reference segments using MiTCR v1.1. The analysis was restricted to V-J combinations with a frequency above 0.0001, which together covered 99% to 99.2% of the repertoires. A TCS score was defined as the ratio between F50 (clonal expansion) and ExV (chaos), using BLOSUM62-based TCRdist between CDR3 peptides within each V-J. Welch's t-statistics and random forest reduced roughly 530 V-J features to roughly 13, which were used in a naive Bayes classifier (R e1071). TCRdb redid the processing of the public reads, applying fastp at Q25 and MiXCR, and retained in-frame beta chains. Rows are unified per CDR3 protein, each entry keeping the most common DNA and genes. These V and J calls are TCRdb output, not the study's own analysis. For this sample there are 500,000 to 750,000 distinct CDR3 sequences; 14% appear just once. The ten largest clones take up around 7% of the sample.

Moderately to severely active disease, a Clinical Activity Score of at least 3, a NOSPECS grade of at least 4, and a duration under 3 months were present in ophthalmopathy patients. Exclusion was applied to patients with uncontrolled infections, other autoimmune diseases, pregnancy or lactation. Clinical symptoms, serum thyroxine and TRAb, thyroid ultrasound, and orbital computed tomography formed the basis for the diagnoses. Ficoll-Paque density gradient centrifugation was used to isolate PBMCs from approximately 10 ml of fresh peripheral blood. Trizol reagent was used to extract total RNA, and RNA quality was then checked on an Agilent 2100 Bioanalyzer. In its sample, this clonotype was seen many times. The target of this receptor is not known. No base quality values were provided; no much bigger clone lies one nucleotide off. The sequenced material came from blood. The clonotype was recovered from a woman younger than 35 with Graves' ophthalmopathy.

The DNA sequence reads TGTGCCAGCAGTGAGGGTTATGGGAAACGCCATACGCAGTATTTT. Translated, this is CASSEGYGKRHTQYF. The chain joins TRBV25-1 to TRBJ2-3; the D gene lacks a confident call. V gives up 3 bases and J gives up 7 bases, and the segment between their germline ends measures 17 bases. Inclusive of the bounding cysteine and phenylalanine, the CDR3 is 15 residues long. Only the CDR3 DNA stays, 45 bases, in frame from base 1. CDR1 and CDR2, looked up from the germline V gene, are MGHDK and SYGVNS.